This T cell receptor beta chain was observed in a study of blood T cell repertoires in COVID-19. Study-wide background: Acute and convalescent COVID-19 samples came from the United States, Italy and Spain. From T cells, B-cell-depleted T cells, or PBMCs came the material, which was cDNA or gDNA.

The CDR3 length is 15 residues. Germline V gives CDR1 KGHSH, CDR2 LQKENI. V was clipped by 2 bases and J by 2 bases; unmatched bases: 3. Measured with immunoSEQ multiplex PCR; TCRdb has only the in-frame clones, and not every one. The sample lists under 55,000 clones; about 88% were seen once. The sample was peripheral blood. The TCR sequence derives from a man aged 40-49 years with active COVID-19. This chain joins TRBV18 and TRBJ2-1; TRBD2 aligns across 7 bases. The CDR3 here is CASSPGGRAYNEQFF. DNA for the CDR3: TGTGCCAGCTCACCAGGAGGGAGGGCCTACAATGAGCAGTTCTTC.